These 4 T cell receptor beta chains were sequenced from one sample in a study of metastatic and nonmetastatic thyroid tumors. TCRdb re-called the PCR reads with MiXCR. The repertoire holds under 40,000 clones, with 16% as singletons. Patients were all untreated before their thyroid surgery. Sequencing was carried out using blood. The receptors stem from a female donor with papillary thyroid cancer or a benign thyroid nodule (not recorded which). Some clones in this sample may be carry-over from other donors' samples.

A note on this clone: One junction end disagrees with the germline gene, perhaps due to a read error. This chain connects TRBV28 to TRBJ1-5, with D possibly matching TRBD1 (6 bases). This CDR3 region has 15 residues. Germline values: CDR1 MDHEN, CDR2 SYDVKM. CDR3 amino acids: CTSNRGQVGNQPQHF. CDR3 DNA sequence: TGTACCAGCAACCGGGGGCAGGTGGGGAATCAGCCCCAACATTTT.

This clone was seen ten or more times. The CDR3 bases are TGTGCCAGCAGCCCAAATCAGCCCAATGAGCAGTTCTTC. This translates into CASSPNQPNEQFF. J is TRBJ2-1 and V is TRBV7-8; D is ambiguous. V was shortened by 5 bases and J by 6 bases, with 11 bases between the two germline ends. From germline, CDR1 is SGHVS and CDR2 FQNEAQ. The CDR3 contains 13 residues. Filled out from reference TRBV7-8 and TRBJ2-1, the complete variable domain reads GAGVSQSPRYKVAKRGQDVALRCDPISGHVSLFWYQQALGQGPEFLTYFQNEAQLDKSGLPSDRFFAERPEGSVSTLKIQRTQQEDSAVYLCASSPNQPNEQFFGPGTRLTVL.

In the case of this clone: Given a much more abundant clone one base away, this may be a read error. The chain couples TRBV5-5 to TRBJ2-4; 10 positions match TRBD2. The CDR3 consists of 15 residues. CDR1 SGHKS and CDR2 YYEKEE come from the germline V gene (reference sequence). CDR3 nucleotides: TGTGCCAGCAGCTTACCTAGCGGGAGCCGGGACATTCGGTACTTC. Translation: CASSLPSGSRDIRYF.

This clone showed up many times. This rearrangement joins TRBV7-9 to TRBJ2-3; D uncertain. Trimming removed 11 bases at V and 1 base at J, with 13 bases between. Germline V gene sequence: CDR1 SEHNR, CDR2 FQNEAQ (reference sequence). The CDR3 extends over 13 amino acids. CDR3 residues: CASWDQRTDTQYF. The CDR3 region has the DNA TGTGCCTCCTGGGATCAGCGCACAGATACGCAGTATTTT.